A selection of T cell receptor beta chains follows, all from one sample in a study of identical twins. One entry per CDR3 protein, called by TCRdb with MiXCR from the 5' RACE reads. The data hold hundreds of thousands of distinct CDR3 sequences, with around 22% observed a single time. Separately, the same data were catalogued under a study of yellow fever vaccine responses in identical twins.

Material: CD4+ T cells sorted from blood. The receptors were sampled from a woman between 18 and 30 years old in good health. CDR3s include the opening cysteine and the closing phenylalanine or tryptophan. D genes are given only for firm matches. Clone size, where shown, is once, few, many, or a class for clones that have expanded.

>NA|TRBJ2-2|NA|TRBV3-1
TGTGCCAGCAGCCAAGCAGGGGAGCCCGGGGAGCTGTTTTTT
CASSQAGEPGELFF
>few|TRBJ1-5|TRBD1|TRBV2
TGTGCCAGCAGTGAAGCGAGGACAGGGGGTTCGCCCCAGCATTTT
CASSEARTGGSPQHF
>NA|TRBJ2-2|NA|TRBV5-1
TGCGCCAGCAGCTTCCAGAGTTCCACCGGGGAGCTGTTTTTT
CASSFQSSTGELFF
>few|TRBJ2-7|NA|TRBV7-9
TGTGCCAGCAGCTCGGACTGGAGCTCCTACGAGCAGTACTTC
CASSSDWSSYEQYF
>NA|TRBJ2-3|NA|TRBV5-1
TGCGCCAGCAGCTTCCCCCGGGTTGGCGGGATCGAGGGAGATACGCAGTATTTT
CASSFPRVGGIEGDTQYF
>many|TRBJ2-1|TRBD2|TRBV7-3
TGTGCCAGCAGCTTATTTGCGGGAGGTATCTCCTACAATGAGCAGTTCTTC
CASSLFAGGISYNEQFF
>NA|TRBJ2-1|TRBD1|TRBV10-3
TGTGCCATCAGTGGACAGGGCCTTACCTACAATGAGCAGTTCTTC
CAISGQGLTYNEQFF
>NA|TRBJ2-5|NA|TRBV24-1
TGTGCCACCAGTGATTTGAGGGCAGGGGAGGAGACCCAGTACTTC
CATSDLRAGEETQYF
>once|TRBJ2-2|NA|TRBV27
TGTGCCAGCAGTCTCCTGGTGGGACATAGCACCGGGGAGCTGTTTTTT
CASSLLVGHSTGELFF
>few|TRBJ2-2|NA|TRBV10-2
TGCGCCAGCAGTGAGTTAGCGGCCAACACCGGGGAGCTGTTTTTT
CASSELAANTGELFF
>NA|TRBJ1-6|TRBD1|TRBV7-9
TGTGCCAGCAGAGATCGGACAGGCGGTTCACCCCTCCACTTT
CASRDRTGGSPLHF
>NA|TRBJ2-2|TRBD2|TRBV24-1
TGTGCCACCAGTGGCGACGCGGGGGTCGGGGAGCTGTTTTTT
CATSGDAGVGELFF
>few|TRBJ2-5|TRBD2|TRBV24-1
TGTGCCACCAGTGATGGGAGGGGCCCAATAGGGGAGACCCAGTACTTC
CATSDGRGPIGETQYF
>NA|TRBJ2-2|TRBD1|TRBV20-1
TGCAGTGCCCAGACAGGGGGCGCGGCGAACACCGGGGAGCTGTTTTTT
CSAQTGGAANTGELFF
>few|TRBJ2-5|NA|TRBV3-1
TGTGCCAGCAGCCAGACGTCAGGGGACCAAGAGACCCAGTACTTC
CASSQTSGDQETQYF
>NA|TRBJ2-3|TRBD2|TRBV6-4
TGTGCCAGCAGTAGACTAGCAAGAGATACGCAGTATTTT
CASSRLARDTQYF
>NA|TRBJ2-6|NA|TRBV11-2
TGTGCCAGCAGCTTAGTGGGGGGAGGGGGTCCGGTCTCTGGGGCCAACGTCCTGACTTTC
CASSLVGGGGPVSGANVLTF
>NA|TRBJ2-1|TRBD2|TRBV29-1
TGCAGCGTTGTTCCCCTCACCGGGACTAGCGCGAATGAGCAGTTCTTC
CSVVPLTGTSANEQFF
>NA|TRBJ2-5|NA|TRBV15
TGTGCCACCAGCAGAGAGGAATGGTCAGAGACCCAGTACTTC
CATSREEWSETQYF
>few|TRBJ2-1|NA|TRBV4-1
TGCGCCAGCAGCCAAGAGTCCTATCCTCGATACTTCTTC
CASSQESYPRYFF
>NA|TRBJ2-3|NA|TRBV15
TGTGCCACCAGCAGAACGGGACCGAAAGTCACAGATACGCAGTATTTT
CATSRTGPKVTDTQYF
>NA|TRBJ2-1|NA|TRBV5-1
TGCGCCAGCAGGCAACTAGGGTTTGAGCAGTTCTTC
CASRQLGFEQFF